This is a list of T cell receptor beta chains from one sample in a study of response to subunit inactivated influenza vaccine. TCRdb recomputed calls from the RT-PCR reads with MiXCR, one row per CDR3 protein. This sample has 450,000 to 550,000 distinct CDR3 sequences, with less than 30% found just once. The sample here was CD4+ T cells sorted from PBMCs, taken approximately 5 days after vaccination. These receptor sequences come from a man aged 50-60 years who received an inactivated influenza vaccine. The CDR3 runs from the conserved cysteine through the conserved F or W. D genes are given only for firm matches. The listing skips clone size in some rows; elsewhere it reads once, few, many or a size class.

j_gene: TRBJ1-4
d_gene: .
abundance: .
v_gene: TRBV11-2
CDR3nt: TGTGCCAGCAGCTTTAGGGGGAGAGGTGAAAAACTGTTTTTT
CDR3aa: CASSFRGRGEKLFF

j_gene: TRBJ2-1
d_gene: TRBD2
abundance: few
v_gene: TRBV7-6
CDR3nt: TGTGCCAGCAGCAACCCCCTAGCGGGGGGTCGTACTGAGCAGTTCTTC
CDR3aa: CASSNPLAGGRTEQFF

j_gene: TRBJ2-1
d_gene: TRBD2
abundance: .
v_gene: TRBV4-2
CDR3nt: TGTGCCAGCAGCCAGGCCGGGACTAGCGGGAGCTACTACAATGAGCAGTTCTTC
CDR3aa: CASSQAGTSGSYYNEQFF

j_gene: TRBJ2-1
d_gene: TRBD2
abundance: .
v_gene: TRBV5-5
CDR3nt: TGTGCCAGCAGCTTCGGGCCTAGCGGGGGCTCCTACAATGAGCAGTTCTTC
CDR3aa: CASSFGPSGGSYNEQFF

j_gene: TRBJ2-5
d_gene: .
abundance: .
v_gene: TRBV7-8
CDR3nt: TGTGCCAGCAGCCCAGCTGGTTGGATCGAGACCCAGTACTTC
CDR3aa: CASSPAGWIETQYF

j_gene: TRBJ2-1
d_gene: TRBD2
abundance: .
v_gene: TRBV29-1
CDR3nt: TGCAGCGTGTACCCTAGCGGGAGTGTGGATGAGCAGTTCTTC
CDR3aa: CSVYPSGSVDEQFF

j_gene: TRBJ2-5
d_gene: TRBD1
abundance: .
v_gene: TRBV6-2/TRBV6-3
CDR3nt: TGTGCCAGCAGTCTCTGGACAGGGGAGGCCGGGACCCAGTACTTC
CDR3aa: CASSLWTGEAGTQYF

j_gene: TRBJ2-6
d_gene: .
abundance: .
v_gene: TRBV19
CDR3nt: TGTGCCAGTAGTATGAGGGTCTCTGGGGCCAACGTCCTGACTTTC
CDR3aa: CASSMRVSGANVLTF

j_gene: TRBJ2-5
d_gene: .
abundance: few
v_gene: TRBV28
CDR3nt: TGTGCCAGCAGTACAACTCAGACCCAGTACTTC
CDR3aa: CASSTTQTQYF

j_gene: TRBJ1-6
d_gene: .
abundance: .
v_gene: TRBV10-3
CDR3nt: TGTGCCATCAGGGACAGTGGAATGGGTTCACCCCTCCACTTT
CDR3aa: CAIRDSGMGSPLHF

j_gene: TRBJ2-7
d_gene: .
abundance: many
v_gene: TRBV20-1
CDR3nt: TGCAGTGCTCTTTTTGGACTACCCTACGAGCAGTACTTC
CDR3aa: CSALFGLPYEQYF

j_gene: TRBJ2-3
d_gene: .
abundance: .
v_gene: TRBV29-1
CDR3nt: TGCAGCGTCGGCGGACAGTCAGATACGCAGTATTTT
CDR3aa: CSVGGQSDTQYF

j_gene: TRBJ1-1
d_gene: TRBD1
abundance: .
v_gene: TRBV29-1
CDR3nt: TGCAGCGCCGGACAGGGCGGGGCTGAAGCTTTCTTT
CDR3aa: CSAGQGGAEAFF

j_gene: TRBJ2-1
d_gene: .
abundance: few
v_gene: TRBV12-3/TRBV12-4
CDR3nt: TGTGCCAGCAGTTTAGGGGTCGACCGGGCTGGGCGGTTCTTC
CDR3aa: CASSLGVDRAGRFF

j_gene: TRBJ2-6
d_gene: .
abundance: few
v_gene: TRBV28
CDR3nt: TGTGCCAGCAGTTTGCCGAGCTCTGGGGCCAACGTCCTGACTTTC
CDR3aa: CASSLPSSGANVLTF

j_gene: TRBJ1-1
d_gene: TRBD1
abundance: .
v_gene: TRBV27
CDR3nt: TGTGCCAGCAGTCCGACAGGGAGTGCTGAAGCTTTCTTT
CDR3aa: CASSPTGSAEAFF

j_gene: TRBJ2-6
d_gene: TRBD2
abundance: .
v_gene: TRBV4-1
CDR3nt: TGCGCCAGCAGCCAAGGCCTAGCGGGAAGTCTTGGGGCCAACGTCCTGACTTTC
CDR3aa: CASSQGLAGSLGANVLTF

j_gene: TRBJ2-4
d_gene: TRBD2
abundance: few
v_gene: TRBV6-2/TRBV6-3
CDR3nt: TGTGCCAGCAGGGGTCGGTTAGTTGGAGAGCGGGACCCTTTAGCCAAAAACATTCAGTACTTC
CDR3aa: CASRGRLVGERDPLAKNIQYF

j_gene: TRBJ2-1
d_gene: .
abundance: .
v_gene: TRBV6-2/TRBV6-3
CDR3nt: TGTGCCAGCAACCTAGGTTACAATGAGCAGTTCTTC
CDR3aa: CASNLGYNEQFF

j_gene: TRBJ2-7
d_gene: TRBD2
abundance: many
v_gene: TRBV5-4
CDR3nt: TGTGCCAGCAGCTTGGAGTCTAGCGGGCTGTACGAGCAGTACTTC
CDR3aa: CASSLESSGLYEQYF

j_gene: TRBJ2-2
d_gene: .
abundance: few
v_gene: TRBV9
CDR3nt: TGTGCCAGCAGCGTAGGAGGTGGACAGACCACCGGGGAGCTGTTTTTT
CDR3aa: CASSVGGGQTTGELFF

j_gene: TRBJ2-1
d_gene: TRBD1
abundance: .
v_gene: TRBV5-1
CDR3nt: TGCGCCAGCAGCCCAACAGGGGGCGAGAATGAGCAGTTCTTC
CDR3aa: CASSPTGGENEQFF

j_gene: TRBJ2-3
d_gene: TRBD2
abundance: .
v_gene: TRBV4-3
CDR3nt: TGCGCCAGCAGCCAAGTCTGGACTAGCGGGGGCCGGGCAGATACGCAGTATTTT
CDR3aa: CASSQVWTSGGRADTQYF

j_gene: TRBJ2-1
d_gene: .
abundance: .
v_gene: TRBV6-5
CDR3nt: TGTGCCAGCAGTTACTTGGGGAGCTCCTACAATGAGCAGTTCTTC
CDR3aa: CASSYLGSSYNEQFF

j_gene: TRBJ2-7
d_gene: .
abundance: few
v_gene: TRBV7-8
CDR3nt: TGTGCCAGCAGAGGGGGAACCTACGAGCAGTACTTC
CDR3aa: CASRGGTYEQYF

j_gene: TRBJ2-7
d_gene: .
abundance: few
v_gene: TRBV5-1
CDR3nt: TGCGCCAGCATCCCTGCGCCCGGCTCCTACGAGCAGTACTTC
CDR3aa: CASIPAPGSYEQYF

j_gene: TRBJ2-3
d_gene: .
abundance: few
v_gene: TRBV20-1
CDR3nt: TGCAGTGCTGTGACAGCCCAGGTCACAGATACGCAGTATTTT
CDR3aa: CSAVTAQVTDTQYF

j_gene: TRBJ1-5
d_gene: .
abundance: few
v_gene: TRBV5-6
CDR3nt: TGTGCCAGCAGCTTAGTAGATCAGCCCCAGCATTTT
CDR3aa: CASSLVDQPQHF

j_gene: TRBJ2-5
d_gene: .
abundance: .
v_gene: TRBV4-3
CDR3nt: TGCGCCAGCAGCCAAGGGGCGGGCGGGGAGACCCAGTACTTC
CDR3aa: CASSQGAGGETQYF

j_gene: TRBJ2-5
d_gene: TRBD2
abundance: few
v_gene: TRBV5-6
CDR3nt: TGTGCCAGCAGCTTAAATAGCGGGGCTTGGAGGGAGACCCAGTACTTC
CDR3aa: CASSLNSGAWRETQYF

j_gene: TRBJ2-1
d_gene: .
abundance: few
v_gene: TRBV28
CDR3nt: TGTGCCAGCATCCAGTCGGATCTCTTCTACAATGAGCAGTTCTTC
CDR3aa: CASIQSDLFYNEQFF

j_gene: TRBJ1-1
d_gene: .
abundance: many
v_gene: TRBV9
CDR3nt: TGTGCCAGCAGCGGGACGGGGAGGACTGAAGCTTTCTTT
CDR3aa: CASSGTGRTEAFF

j_gene: TRBJ2-2
d_gene: .
abundance: .
v_gene: TRBV27
CDR3nt: TGTGCCAGCAGCCCAGTTTTTACCGGGGAGCTGTTTTTT
CDR3aa: CASSPVFTGELFF

j_gene: TRBJ2-1
d_gene: TRBD2
abundance: few
v_gene: TRBV12-3/TRBV12-4
CDR3nt: TGTGCCAGCAGTGAGGGAGGGTCCGACAATGAGCAGTTCTTC
CDR3aa: CASSEGGSDNEQFF

j_gene: TRBJ2-1
d_gene: TRBD1
abundance: .
v_gene: TRBV15
CDR3nt: TGTGCCACCAGCCTAAGGACAGGGACCAATGAGCAGTTCTTC
CDR3aa: CATSLRTGTNEQFF

j_gene: TRBJ2-5
d_gene: TRBD2
abundance: .
v_gene: TRBV20-1
CDR3nt: TGCAGTGCTGCCGTAGCGGGGTCCCAAGAGACCCAGTACTTC
CDR3aa: CSAAVAGSQETQYF

j_gene: TRBJ2-7
d_gene: .
abundance: few
v_gene: TRBV12-3/TRBV12-4
CDR3nt: TGTGCCAGCAGTTTCCGGGGCGAGCAGTACTTC
CDR3aa: CASSFRGEQYF

j_gene: TRBJ2-1
d_gene: .
abundance: .
v_gene: TRBV3-1
CDR3nt: TGTGCCAGCAGCCAAGCGGCGAGCTCCTACAATGAGCAGTTCTTC
CDR3aa: CASSQAASSYNEQFF

j_gene: TRBJ1-2
d_gene: .
abundance: .
v_gene: TRBV12-5
CDR3nt: TGTGCTAGTGGCGGCGGGGGGACGGATGTCTATGGCTACACCTTC
CDR3aa: CASGGGGTDVYGYTF

j_gene: TRBJ2-2
d_gene: TRBD2
abundance: .
v_gene: TRBV12-3/TRBV12-4
CDR3nt: TGTGCCAGCCTCTTAGCGGGGGGTCGCCCCGGGGAGCTGTTTTTT
CDR3aa: CASLLAGGRPGELFF

j_gene: TRBJ1-1
d_gene: .
abundance: .
v_gene: TRBV4-1
CDR3nt: TGCGCCAGCAGCCTCCGGACAGCTATGAACACTGAAGCTTTCTTT
CDR3aa: CASSLRTAMNTEAFF

j_gene: TRBJ1-3
d_gene: .
abundance: .
v_gene: TRBV3-1
CDR3nt: TGTGCCAGCAGCCCCATCTTTCGAGTTAACTCTGGAAACACCATATATTTT
CDR3aa: CASSPIFRVNSGNTIYF

j_gene: TRBJ2-7
d_gene: TRBD2
abundance: .
v_gene: TRBV6-2/TRBV6-3
CDR3nt: TGTGCCAGCAGTTACTCCACGCTAGCGGGGGACCACGAGCAGTACTTC
CDR3aa: CASSYSTLAGDHEQYF

j_gene: TRBJ2-2
d_gene: .
abundance: .
v_gene: TRBV20-1
CDR3nt: TGCAGTGCTAGGTTAGCGGCCGGCACCGGGGAGCTGTTTTTT
CDR3aa: CSARLAAGTGELFF

j_gene: TRBJ1-1
d_gene: .
abundance: .
v_gene: TRBV18
CDR3nt: TGTGCCAGCTCACCACAGGCCAACACTGAAGCTTTCTTT
CDR3aa: CASSPQANTEAFF

j_gene: TRBJ2-7
d_gene: TRBD2
abundance: few
v_gene: TRBV20-1
CDR3nt: TGCAGTGCTACTCAGGGACTAGCGGGGGCGTACTACTCCTACGAGCAGTACTTC
CDR3aa: CSATQGLAGAYYSYEQYF

j_gene: TRBJ2-3
d_gene: .
abundance: .
v_gene: TRBV29-1
CDR3nt: TGCAGCGTGCGAAACACAGATACGCAGTATTTT
CDR3aa: CSVRNTDTQYF

j_gene: TRBJ2-7
d_gene: .
abundance: few
v_gene: TRBV5-1
CDR3nt: TGCGCCAGCAGCTTAAGTGGAGGGTCCGGGAACTACGAGCAGTACTTC
CDR3aa: CASSLSGGSGNYEQYF

j_gene: TRBJ1-2
d_gene: .
abundance: few
v_gene: TRBV5-1
CDR3nt: TGCGCCAGCAGCTTGGGACAGCTTAACTATGGCTACACCTTC
CDR3aa: CASSLGQLNYGYTF

j_gene: TRBJ2-5
d_gene: .
abundance: .
v_gene: TRBV11-1
CDR3nt: TGTGCCAGCAGCTTAGCGTCTGAGAAGACCCAGTACTTC
CDR3aa: CASSLASEKTQYF

j_gene: TRBJ2-7
d_gene: .
abundance: .
v_gene: TRBV28
CDR3nt: TGTGCCAGCAGTTTGAACGGAGCCTACGAGCAGTACTTC
CDR3aa: CASSLNGAYEQYF

j_gene: TRBJ2-3
d_gene: TRBD2
abundance: many
v_gene: TRBV10-2
CDR3nt: TGCGCCAGCAGTGAGTCCGGTTCAGCGGGGGGGCCTAAGGGCACAGATACGCAGTATTTT
CDR3aa: CASSESGSAGGPKGTDTQYF

j_gene: TRBJ1-2
d_gene: TRBD1
abundance: .
v_gene: TRBV20-1
CDR3nt: TGCAGTGCTAGCGCGGGACAGGGGACGCTTGTGGGTGGCTACACCTTC
CDR3aa: CSASAGQGTLVGGYTF